Below are 23 T cell receptor beta chains sequenced from a single sample in a study of T cell repertoires in cytomegalovirus infection. TCRdb passed the reads through MiXCR, listing each CDR3 protein once. The table includes about 360,000 distinct CDR3 sequences, over 15% detected once. What was sequenced was PBMCs. Receptors originate from a human donor in good health (CMV status not recorded). Some clones in this sample may be carry-over from other donors' samples.

The gene calls are TRBV25-1 and TRBJ1-3; 7 nucleotides line up with TRBD1. Germline lookup yields CDR1 MGHDK and CDR2 SYGVNS. The CDR3 totals 15 residues. V lost 2 bases and J lost 6; bases outside the gene matches: 7. CDR3 sequence reads: CASSETDRVANTIYF. The CDR3 DNA follows: TGTGCCAGCAGTGAAACCGACAGGGTTGCAAACACCATATATTTT.

This clonotype was counted a single time. The chain recombines TRBV3-1 with TRBJ2-3; 8 bases line up with TRBD1. The length of the CDR3 is 15 residues. Germline V gene lookup returns CDR1 LGHDT and CDR2 YNNKEL (reference sequence). J gave up 8 bases and V 4 bases, and 11 bases lay outside the gene matches. In DNA form, the CDR3 reads TGTGCCAGCAGCCCGCCGGGACAGGTGATAGGTACGCAGTATTTT. Protein sequence: CASSPPGQVIGTQYF.

This clonotype was picked up many times. The chain employs TRBV7-2 and TRBJ2-1; TRBD2 aligns across 7 bases. Looked up from germline, CDR1 is SGHTA and CDR2 is FQGNSA. With 3 bases clipped from V and 6 bases from J, the junction kept 2 bases outside the gene matches. The CDR3 length is 13 residues. Here the CDR3 DNA reads TGTGCCAGCAGCTTGGGACTAACCAATGAGCAGTTCTTC. Its translation: CASSLGLTNEQFF.

This clonotype occurred many times. The chain has TRBV6-2 or TRBV6-3 and TRBJ2-1; D remains unclear. The CDR3 has 12 amino acids. V was shortened by 6 bases and J by 0 bases, with 3 bases between the two germline ends. Germline V gene sequence: CDR1 MNHEY, CDR2 SVGEGT. The DNA of the CDR3 is TGTGCCAGCAGCTTCTCCTACAATGAGCAGTTCTTC. This codes for CASSFSYNEQFF.

There are many counts of this clonotype. The V gene is TRBV7-2, the J gene TRBJ1-1; no reliable D call. The CDR3 is 14 residues long. Germline loops: CDR1 SGHTA, CDR2 FQGNSA. V was clipped by 7 bases and J by 1 base, with 13 bases between them. The chain's CDR3 is CASTLSRGNTEAFF. The CDR3 coding sequence is TGTGCCAGCACCCTTAGTCGGGGGAACACTGAAGCTTTCTTT.

This clonotype showed up many times. V and J are TRBV7-2 and TRBJ1-4; 8 bases agree with TRBD1. Germline lookup yields CDR1 SGHTA and CDR2 FQGNSA. The CDR3 is 14 amino acids. V shed 3 bases, J shed 3 bases, and the junction held 0 bases outside the gene matches. CDR3 in DNA: TGTGCCAGCAGCTTGGACAGGGCTAATGAAAAACTGTTTTTT. This codes for CASSLDRANEKLFF.

DNA of the CDR3: TGTGCCAGCAGTTCTTGGGAGGGGTCCGGATCCCAGCATTTT. Its protein product is CASSSWEGSGSQHF. The V call is TRBV12-3 or TRBV12-4, the J call TRBJ1-5; D perhaps matches TRBD1 (5 bases). This CDR3 contains 14 residues. Trimming pared 4 bases from V and 11 bases from J, leaving 18 bases between.

The chain carries TRBV12-3 or TRBV12-4 and TRBJ2-2; possibly TRBD1 for D (5 bases). V gave up 7 bases and J gave up 2 bases, with 20 bases separating them. This CDR3 has 17 residues. Here the CDR3 reads CASTRKKGARNTGELFF. The CDR3, as DNA: TGTGCCAGCACCCGCAAGAAAGGGGCGAGAAACACCGGGGAGCTGTTTTTT.

This clonotype was counted many times. This rearrangement joins TRBV28 to TRBJ2-2; tentative D call: TRBD1 (6 bases). V lost 6 bases to trimming and J lost 4 bases, with 12 bases between them. CDR3 length: 14 amino acids. CDR1 is MDHEN and CDR2 is SYDVKM in the germline V gene. CDR3 sequence: CASSLGGPTGELFF. DNA of the CDR3: TGTGCCAGCAGCCTTGGGGGCCCCACCGGGGAGCTGTTTTTT.

The V and J genes are TRBV19 and TRBJ1-2; D remains ambiguous. The germline CDR1 and CDR2 sequences are LNHDA and SQIVND (reference sequence). V was trimmed by 2 bases and J by 5 bases, leaving 6 bases between them. The CDR3 is 12 amino acids. CDR3 in amino acids: CASSIRGYGYTF. In nucleotides, the CDR3 is TGTGCCAGTAGTATACGCGGTTATGGCTACACCTTC.

This clonotype was counted many times. V is TRBV7-8 and J is TRBJ2-3; the D is unclear. The germline V gene has CDR1 SGHVS and CDR2 FQNEAQ. Deletions cut 1 base from V and 2 bases from J, with 7 bases between. The CDR3 is made up of 14 amino acids. The DNA of the CDR3 is TGTGCCAGCAGCTTAGATAGAGCCACAGATACGCAGTATTTT. The encoded protein is CASSLDRATDTQYF. Looking up the rest from reference TRBV7-8 and TRBJ2-3 gives the full variable domain: GAGVSQSPRYKVAKRGQDVALRCDPISGHVSLFWYQQALGQGPEFLTYFQNEAQLDKSGLPSDRFFAERPEGSVSTLKIQRTQQEDSAVYLCASSLDRATDTQYFGPGTRLTVL.

V is TRBV11-2 and J is TRBJ2-1; D call uncertain. This CDR3 is 13 amino acids long. Trimming cost V 4 bases and J 10 bases, with 14 bases left between them. Germline CDR1 SGHAT, CDR2 FQNNGV. The CDR3 reads CASSSRNLREQFF. Written as DNA, the CDR3 is TGTGCCAGCAGCTCCAGGAATCTGCGAGAGCAGTTCTTC.

This rearrangement joins TRBV2 to TRBJ2-2; the D is unclear. V gave up 4 bases and J gave up 5 bases, with 8 bases separating them. Germline lookup yields CDR1 SNHLY and CDR2 FYNNEI. This CDR3 has 13 amino acids. CDR3 loop: CASSGGGTGELFF. The CDR3 DNA reads TGTGCCAGCAGTGGAGGTGGGACCGGGGAGCTGTTTTTT.

Ten or more counts support this clonotype. The CDR3 DNA reads TGTGCCAGCAGCTTAATTGGAGGAGGCACAGATACGCAGTATTTT. Protein sequence: CASSLIGGGTDTQYF. This rearrangement joins TRBV7-2 to TRBJ2-3; tentative D call: TRBD2 (5 bases). This CDR3 has 15 amino acids. Germline V gene lookup returns CDR1 SGHTA and CDR2 FQGNSA. V was trimmed by 2 bases and J by 1 base, leaving 10 bases between them. The entire variable domain, with the rest obtained from reference TRBV7-2 and TRBJ2-3, is as follows: GAGVSQSPSNKVTEKGKDVELRCDPISGHTALYWYRQSLGQGLEFLIYFQGNSAPDKSGLPSDRFSAERTGGSVSTLTIQRTQQEDSAVYLCASSLIGGGTDTQYFGPGTRLTVL.

Notes on this clonotype: At one boundary the junction diverges from the germline segment, which might be a read error. The V gene is TRBV7-2, the J gene TRBJ2-1, with D possibly being TRBD1 or TRBD2 (5 bases each). CDR3 length: 11 residues. Germline V gives CDR1 SGHTA, CDR2 FQGNSA. The CDR3 protein is CATTAGTQAVF. In DNA, the CDR3 is TGTGCCACTACAGCCGGGACCCAGGCAGTCTTC.

This clonotype appeared a few times. This chain joins TRBV5-7 and TRBJ1-5; D might be TRBD1 (5 bases). TRBV5-7 is placed among ORFs of uncertain function. The CDR3 has 15 amino acids. Trimming removed 7 bases from V and 3 bases from J, with 17 bases in between. CDR3 sequence: CASSLGVLANQPQHF. DNA for the CDR3: TGTGCCAGCTCCTTAGGGGTGTTGGCCAATCAGCCCCAGCATTTT.

The sample holds many counts of this clonotype. The CDR3 nucleotides read TGTGCCAGCACGGGGACAACTCCCTCCTACGAGCAGTACTTC. It encodes CASTGTTPSYEQYF. The chain employs TRBV6-1 and TRBJ2-7, with D tentatively TRBD1 (6 bases). The ends were cut back, 7 bases at V and 0 bases at J, with 13 bases in the middle. The CDR3 extends over 14 amino acids. CDR1 is MNHNS and CDR2 is SASEGT in the germline V gene.

With regard to this clonotype: This may stem from a read error, because a much larger clone lies one nucleotide away. This is likely a read error, given that the CDR3 carries no conserved phenylalanine or tryptophan at its end. The chain links TRBV7-2 to TRBJ1-5; 7 nucleotides agree with TRBD1. Germline CDR1 reads SGHTA; CDR2 reads FQGNSA. V was pared by 5 bases and J by 1 base, with 5 bases of the junction left unmatched. This CDR3 comprises 15 residues. Here the CDR3 reads CASSQGTASNQPQHV. As DNA, the CDR3 is TGTGCCAGCAGCCAAGGGACAGCCAGCAATCAGCCCCAGCATGTT.

This chain joins TRBV19 and TRBJ1-1; no definite D call. This CDR3 contains 14 residues. CDR1 is LNHDA and CDR2 is SQIVND in the germline V gene (reference sequence). V was clipped by 3 bases and J by 8 bases, with 16 bases between them. The CDR3 nucleotides are TGTGCCAGTAGTATCGGAGGCAGGCCGACCGAAGCTTTCTTT. This encodes CASSIGGRPTEAFF. Filled out from reference TRBV19 and TRBJ1-1, the complete variable domain reads DGGITQSPKYLFRKEGQNVTLSCEQNLNHDAMYWYRQDPGQGLRLIYYSQIVNDFQKGDIAEGYSVSREKKESFPLTVTSAQKNPTAFYLCASSIGGRPTEAFFGQGTRLTVV.

The rearrangement links TRBV20-1 to TRBJ2-5; 9 bases align to TRBD1. The V segment lost 0 bases and the J segment 5 bases; nucleotides outside the gene matches: 4. In germline, CDR1 is DFQATT, CDR2 SNEGSKA (reference sequence). The CDR3 loop spans 14 amino acids. The CDR3 loop reads CSARDPGQGETQYF. The CDR3 nucleotides read TGCAGTGCTAGAGACCCGGGACAGGGTGAGACCCAGTACTTC.

V and J are TRBV20-1 and TRBJ2-3; D call uncertain. The ends were cut back, 1 base at V and 0 bases at J, with 5 bases in the middle. Germline-derived CDR1 and CDR2 are DFQATT and SNEGSKA (reference sequence). CDR3 length: 13 residues. The CDR3 nucleotides are TGCAGTGCTAGAGGAGCTAGCACAGATACGCAGTATTTT. It translates to CSARGASTDTQYF.

The chain employs TRBV4-1 and TRBJ2-3; D is uncertain. The CDR3 is 13 residues long. Trimming removed 0 bases from V and 6 bases from J, with 7 bases in between. Germline V lookup: CDR1 MGHRA, CDR2 YSYEKL. The CDR3 sequence: CASSQESGDTQYF. The CDR3 DNA is TGCGCCAGCAGCCAAGAATCCGGCGATACGCAGTATTTT.

This clonotype was seen many times. V gene TRBV7-8 combines with J gene TRBJ1-1; TRBD1 matches at 8 bases. The CDR3 runs 13 residues. CDR1 and CDR2 from the germline V gene are SGHVS and FQNEAQ. The V and J ends lost 3 bases and 6 bases, in that order; junction bases with no gene match: 3. The CDR3 nucleotides read TGTGCCAGCAGCTTGAGGACAGGGCCTGAAGCTTTCTTT. Encoded protein: CASSLRTGPEAFF. The full variable domain, completed using reference TRBV7-8 and TRBJ1-1, is GAGVSQSPRYKVAKRGQDVALRCDPISGHVSLFWYQQALGQGPEFLTYFQNEAQLDKSGLPSDRFFAERPEGSVSTLKIQRTQQEDSAVYLCASSLRTGPEAFFGQGTRLTVV.